The present T cell receptor beta chain was sequenced within a study of CD4 T cells in relation to SARS-CoV-2 and coronaviruses. About the research overall: ViraFEST: roughly 10-day antigen culture of PBMCs, then TCR beta CDR3 sequencing. No peptide or an HIV-1 Nef peptide pool served as negative control. Study results and caveats: SARS-CoV-2-driven expansion was significantly weaker in crossreactive than monoreactive clones. In roughly 61% of donors, memory CD4+ clonotypes crossrecognized SARS-CoV-2 and at least one common cold coronavirus spike.

CDR3 length equals 16 residues. Between the trimmed V and J ends, which lost 5 bases and 1 base, there was a span of 15 bases. CDR1 and CDR2 from the germline V gene are KGHDR and SFDVKD. The unexposed donors gave CD4+ T cells in about 2010-2019, prior to COVID-19. Isolation of CD4+ T cells took place after about eleven days in culture. Using immunoSEQ multiplex PCR, the repertoire was profiled, and TCRdb retains in-frame clones only, with some absent. The repertoire holds some 16,000 clones, with 65% to 85% as singletons. This clone was recorded only once. Its antigen is not identified. The sequenced sample consisted of CD4+ T cells from PBMCs, cultured in vitro. V usage is TRBV24-1 and J usage is TRBJ2-3; perhaps TRBD2 as D (5 bases). The source is a human donor in good health. For the CDR3, the DNA is TGTGCCACCAGTGTAAATTTGGGAGACGGCACAGATACGCAGTATTTT. Its protein is CATSVNLGDGTDTQYF.